The rows below give T cell receptor beta chains drawn from one sample of a study of blood T cells in healthy people across ages. TCRdb passed the 5' RACE reads through MiXCR, listing each CDR3 protein once. Here the sample spans 550,000 to 700,000 distinct CDR3 sequences, approximately 27% being singletons. Sequenced material: blood. These receptors were collected from a woman aged 70-85 years in good health. Each CDR3 is given without its conserved first and last residue.

>TRBV9|TRBJ2-4
ASSPGLSKNIQY
>TRBV20-1|TRBJ2-1
SAPTGLAGGDEQF
>TRBV12-5|TRBJ2-5
ASGLSSLAETQY
>TRBV4-3|TRBJ2-5
ASSRYRSQETQY
>TRBV2|TRBJ2-5
ASRGTRGVGTQY
>TRBV6-2/TRBV6-3|TRBJ2-5
ASITGRGETQY
>TRBV5-1|TRBJ2-3
ASTSGVTSTDTQY
>TRBV7-2|TRBJ1-2
ASSTDRQYGYT
>TRBV20-1|TRBJ2-7
SARDLGRQGH
>TRBV4-1|TRBJ2-5
ASSPIRTGRKIETQY
>TRBV12-3/TRBV12-4|TRBJ2-7
ASKPGLSNYEQY
>TRBV20-1|TRBJ2-7
SARKSGSYEQY
>TRBV2|TRBJ1-5
ASSEIGQPQH
>TRBV29-1|TRBJ1-2
SVEDQITGYGYT
>TRBV29-1|TRBJ2-7
SVERRDREAYEQY
>TRBV7-9|TRBJ1-2
ASSLNTESYGYT
>TRBV10-3|TRBJ2-5
AITRTSGPQETQY
>TRBV20-1|TRBJ2-3
SATQGRGTDTQY
>TRBV7-3|TRBJ2-7
ASSLTGGGLSYEQY
>TRBV11-2|TRBJ2-2
ASSLRGSPGGWTGELF
>TRBV27|TRBJ2-4
ASSYLGQIKNIQY
>TRBV9|TRBJ1-5
ASSVAPGSNQPQH
>TRBV18|TRBJ2-1
ASSATNRVYNEQF
>TRBV7-3|TRBJ2-1
ASSSSNDRGNEQF
>TRBV11-3|TRBJ1-1
ASSRPGQGLPLAF
>TRBV7-2|TRBJ1-1
ASSLVGRLNTEAF
>TRBV7-2|TRBJ2-1
AVRDRGYNEQF
>TRBV6-2/TRBV6-3|TRBJ2-5
ASSYPFPETQY
>TRBV7-9|TRBJ1-1
ASSFRAPGGTEAF
>TRBV5-1|TRBJ1-5
ASSLEGNSDQPQH
>TRBV7-8|TRBJ1-1
ASSVRGSLEDSRAF
>TRBV5-1|TRBJ2-5
ASSELAGLETQY
>TRBV6-6|TRBJ2-3
ASSYSRGQADTQY
>TRBV7-2|TRBJ1-2
ASSFIGQNYGYT
>TRBV3-1|TRBJ2-7
ASSQGTGTYGQY
>TRBV29-1|TRBJ2-5
SVGYRRGETQY
>TRBV5-1|TRBJ2-4
ASSPGDIKNIQY
>TRBV12-3/TRBV12-4|TRBJ2-7
ASSSTNYELY
>TRBV5-1|TRBJ1-1
ASSLVEGKKAF
>TRBV27|TRBJ1-1
ASAGQMNTEAF
>TRBV6-2/TRBV6-3|TRBJ2-1
ATAGAYNEQF
>TRBV7-2|TRBJ2-5
ASSLGLDSLLRETQY
>TRBV27|TRBJ1-2
ASADLGQERNGYT
>TRBV7-6|TRBJ1-2
ASSSPTTYGYT
>TRBV6-5|TRBJ1-6
ASSSSTRAWSPLH
>TRBV7-2|TRBJ2-4
ASSQGGVLENIQY
>TRBV11-2|TRBJ2-7
ASSSHRDRGQLNYEQY
>TRBV12-3/TRBV12-4|TRBJ2-5
ASTLGRVASKKY
>TRBV29-1|TRBJ2-1
SVEVWDRDYNEQF